Listed here are 14 T cell receptor beta chains from one sample, sequenced in a study of metastatic and nonmetastatic thyroid tumors (dated by TCRdb to about 2020). No treatment had been received by any patient before thyroid surgery. Receptors were amplified or captured by PCR. Sequenced on an Illumina HiSeq 4000. The raw public data were reprocessed by TCRdb itself: fastp quality trimming at Q25, MiXCR clonotype calling, in-frame beta chains only. The sample has tens of thousands of clones on record, roughly a sixth of them singletons. Of the sample, approximately 10% is held by the ten largest clones. Sequencing was done on a sample of tumor tissue. These receptors were taken from a female donor with papillary thyroid cancer or a benign thyroid nodule (not recorded which). Some clones in this sample may be carry-over from other donors' samples.

This clone was counted between two and nine times. A clone one base away is much larger, so this may be a read error. Other DNA sequences from this sample encode an identical CDR3 as well. V is TRBV7-3 and J is TRBJ2-5, with 11 positions matching TRBD2. CDR1 and CDR2 from the germline V gene are SGHTA and FQGTGA. Trimming took 5 bases from V and 4 from J; bases not matched to a gene: 9. The CDR3 spans 16 residues. The CDR3 is CASSPGTSGSRETQYF. DNA for the CDR3: TGTGCCAGCAGCCCAGGTACTAGCGGGAGTAGAGAGACCCAGTACTTC.

This clone has ten or more counts. This chain joins TRBV12-5 and TRBJ1-1, with D possibly being TRBD1 (5 bases). V lost 1 base, J lost 0 bases, and 6 bases lay in between. CDR3 size: 14 residues. The germline gives CDR1 LGHNT, CDR2 FRNRAP. CDR3 residues: CASGLGQMNTEAFF. CDR3 sequence (DNA): TGTGCTAGTGGTTTGGGACAGATGAACACTGAAGCTTTCTTT.

This clone was detected only a few times. Since a much larger clone is just one base distant, this may be a read error. This chain joins TRBV6-5 and TRBJ2-4; maybe TRBD1 (6 bases). CDR1 and CDR2 from the germline V gene are MNHEY and SVGAGI. The CDR3 is 12 amino acids. CDR3 sequence: CASSYGWDIKYF. The CDR3 coding sequence is TGTGCCAGCAGTTACGGGTGGGACATTAAGTACTTC.

This clone has at least ten counts. Other nucleotide sequences in the sample specify the same CDR3. This chain joins TRBV6-1 and TRBJ1-1, with 9 bases fitting TRBD1. Unmatched junction bases numbered 8, after V lost 6 bases and J lost 0 bases. CDR3 length equals 16 residues. Germline V lookup: CDR1 MNHNS, CDR2 SASEGT. DNA for the CDR3: TGTGCCAGCAGGAGAACCGGGACAGGGTTGAACACTGAAGCTTTCTTT. It encodes CASRRTGTGLNTEAFF.

This clone occurred a few times. The rearrangement links TRBV11-3 to TRBJ2-3; D is undetermined. The CDR3 runs 15 residues. Trimming took off 1 base at V and 0 bases at J, with 8 bases between the two ends. Per the germline V gene, CDR1 is SGHNT and CDR2 is YENEEA. The DNA for the CDR3 is TGTGCCAGCAGCTTAGGGGCAGTAAGCACAGATACGCAGTATTTT. Protein product: CASSLGAVSTDTQYF.

This clone has a count of ten or more. The chain is built from TRBV7-9 and TRBJ2-7, with D possibly being TRBD2 (6 bases). CDR1 and CDR2 (germline): SEHNR, FQNEAQ (reference sequence). Trimming removed 11 bases at V and 7 bases at J, with 24 bases between. The CDR3 runs 14 residues. CDR3 loop: CASSPGGAVREQYF. CDR3 DNA sequence: TGTGCCTCCTCCCCCGGGGGAGCGGTGAGGGAGCAGTACTTC.

This clone was seen many times. The chain recombines TRBV3-1 with TRBJ2-3; 7 positions match TRBD2. The CDR3 runs to 14 residues. The J segment lost 1 base and the V segment lost 2 bases, leaving 0 bases of the junction unmatched. Per germline, CDR1 LGHDT and CDR2 YNNKEL (reference sequence). CDR3 in amino acids: CASSQTSGTDTQYF. The CDR3 DNA sequence: TGTGCCAGCAGCCAAACTAGCGGCACAGATACGCAGTATTTT.

This clone was seen many times. The rearrangement links TRBV5-1 to TRBJ2-1, with 8 bases matching TRBD1. V lost 0 bases to trimming and J lost 5 bases; unmatched junction nucleotides: 10. Germline V gene lookup returns CDR1 SGHRS and CDR2 YFSETQ. The CDR3 has 17 amino acids. CDR3 in amino acids: CASSLVPFGTGDNEQFF. CDR3 sequence (DNA): TGCGCCAGCAGCTTGGTTCCGTTCGGGACAGGCGACAATGAGCAGTTCTTC. Variable domain in full (rest from reference TRBV5-1 and TRBJ2-1): KAGVTQTPRYLIKTRGQQVTLSCSPISGHRSVSWYQQTPGQGLQFLFEYFSETQRNKGNFPGRFSGRQFSNSRSEMNVSTLELGDSALYLCASSLVPFGTGDNEQFFGPGTRLTVL.

Many counts were recorded for this clone. The chain couples TRBV11-2 to TRBJ1-1; D uncertain. CDR3 length: 14 amino acids. V was trimmed by 0 bases and J by 0 bases, leaving 5 bases between them. The germline gives CDR1 SGHAT, CDR2 FQNNGV. DNA of the CDR3: TGTGCCAGCAGCTTAGACGTCCTGAACACTGAAGCTTTCTTT. This codes for CASSLDVLNTEAFF.

This clone was observed at least ten times. The chain is built from TRBV10-3 and TRBJ1-3, with D tentatively TRBD1 (5 bases). Germline V gene sequence: CDR1 ENHRY, CDR2 SYGVKD. The CDR3 extends over 17 amino acids. The germline V and J ends were trimmed by 4 bases and 2 bases, with 18 bases remaining between them. CDR3 amino acids: CAISAVFLRGAGNTIYF. The CDR3, as DNA: TGTGCCATCAGTGCCGTCTTTCTAAGGGGAGCTGGAAACACCATATATTTT.

At least ten counts were recorded for this clone. This rearrangement joins TRBV30 to TRBJ2-1; 10 nucleotides align to TRBD2. CDR3 length equals 15 residues. CDR1 is GTSNPN and CDR2 is SVGIG in the germline V gene (reference sequence). Trimming cost V 2 bases and J 6 bases; bases outside gene matches: 7. The CDR3 here is CAWSNGTSAFNEQFF. CDR3 bases: TGTGCCTGGAGTAACGGGACTAGCGCTTTCAATGAGCAGTTCTTC.

At least ten counts were recorded for this clone. The rearrangement uses TRBV6-1 and TRBJ2-7; D might be TRBD2 (5 bases). The CDR3 length is 12 residues. Trimming removed 1 base at V and 7 bases at J, with 8 bases between. The germline V gene has CDR1 MNHNS and CDR2 SASEGT. The CDR3 region has the DNA TGTGCCAGCAGTGAAGTCCCGGGGGAGCAGTACTTC. This codes for CASSEVPGEQYF.

This rearrangement joins TRBV2 to TRBJ2-7; D is undetermined. From germline, CDR1 is SNHLY and CDR2 FYNNEI. V dropped 4 bases and J dropped 8 bases, with 24 bases sitting between them. The CDR3 runs 16 residues. CDR3 DNA: TGTGCCAGCAGTGCCTCTTTATACCGAAAATTTGGGCAGCAGTACTTC. Encoded protein: CASSASLYRKFGQQYF.

This clone was detected many times. This CDR3 is CASSRGAADNIQYF. The CDR3 DNA is TGTGCCAGCAGCAGGGGGGCAGCTGACAACATTCAGTACTTC. V and J are TRBV9 and TRBJ2-4, with D perhaps assigned TRBD1 or TRBD2 (6 bases each). V was shortened by 4 bases and J by 7 bases, with 15 bases between the two germline ends. CDR3 length equals 14 residues. Germline lookup yields CDR1 SGDLS and CDR2 YYNGEE. Looking up the rest from reference TRBV9 and TRBJ2-4 gives the full variable domain: DSGVTQTPKHLITATGQRVTLRCSPRSGDLSVYWYQQSLDQGLQFLIQYYNGEERAKGNILERFSAQQFPDLHSELNLSSLELGDSALYFCASSRGAADNIQYFGAGTRLSVL.